Listed below are T cell receptor beta chains from one sample, sequenced in a study of cytomegalovirus exposure and HLA in healthy donors. The assay was immunoSEQ multiplex PCR, and TCRdb's table has in-frame clones only and misses some. The table has 170,000 or so clones, around 84% seen once; the top ten hold roughly 1.9%. The sample comprised PBMCs. The receptors stem from a man between 18 and 35 years old in good health and CMV-seronegative. Both conserved end residues are trimmed from each CDR3. Each record gives: J gene, CDR3 length, clone size, V gene, CDR3 protein. Clone size is shown for a subset of rows, as once, few, many or a class of expanded clone.

TRBJ2-2,16,NA,TRBV28,ASSLSPQVAGYTGELF
TRBJ2-2,15,once,TRBV5-4,AGSLPGQRLDPGELF
TRBJ2-3,15,NA,TRBV7-9,ASSLGGYSGATDTQY
TRBJ1-2,10,NA,TRBV11-1,ASSGDYAGYT
TRBJ1-2,13,NA,TRBV28,ASSSGQKEDYGYT
TRBJ1-5,12,NA,TRBV25-1,ASSGPYEDQPQH
TRBJ2-5,11,NA,TRBV7-9,ASSSGLQETQY
TRBJ2-1,14,once,TRBV4-1,ASSPGVRETYNEQF
TRBJ2-5,13,NA,TRBV19,ASSPRGRDYGTQY
TRBJ2-7,12,NA,TRBV28,ASSSQGKGYEQY
TRBJ1-1,14,few,TRBV4-1,ASSQVWDFLNTEAF
TRBJ2-3,14,NA,TRBV7-9,ASSITGTVSTDTQY
TRBJ2-3,10,NA,TRBV5-1,ASSFGGDTQY
TRBJ2-1,11,NA,TRBV4-3,ASSQDRGGEQF
TRBJ1-2,12,NA,TRBV28,ASSPGTGSLLFT
TRBJ1-4,9,once,TRBV2,ASRGDEKLF
TRBJ1-4,14,NA,TRBV9,ASSPLGTDPNEKLF
TRBJ1-6,14,NA,TRBV6-8,ASSTRTGSIQAPLH
TRBJ1-1,13,NA,TRBV19,ASTLPGTGPTEAF
TRBJ2-1,14,NA,TRBV5-1,ASTPDEGGASYEQF
TRBJ2-1,13,NA,TRBV4-1,ASRLPGDPYNEQF
TRBJ2-5,12,NA,TRBV2,ASIEGGVRETQY
TRBJ1-5,14,NA,TRBV2,ASSEAQRDSNQPQH
TRBJ1-2,13,NA,TRBV4-3,ASSQGIGLIAGYT
TRBJ1-1,11,NA,TRBV18,ASSRRENTEAF
TRBJ2-1,13,few,TRBV28,AITQAGGSYNEQF
TRBJ2-2,13,NA,TRBV19,ASTPTSGNTGELF
TRBJ1-5,14,NA,TRBV9,ASSPGGGLDYQPQH
TRBJ2-3,11,NA,TRBV7-2,ASSFGLADTQY
TRBJ2-2,13,NA,TRBV6-5,ASSYTSTSTGELF
TRBJ1-1,13,NA,TRBV13,ASRPKAQVWTEAF
TRBJ1-4,10,NA,TRBV7-9,ASSITGEKLF
TRBJ1-2,12,NA,TRBV19,ASVPTEGGIGYT
TRBJ2-7,11,NA,TRBV6-1,ASSSRTAYEQY
TRBJ1-2,11,NA,TRBV28,ASSLSGPRGYT
TRBJ2-1,12,NA,TRBV15,ATSSFGRSSEQF
TRBJ2-7,12,once,TRBV6-5,ANPSRDRGFEQY
TRBJ2-3,14,NA,TRBV9,ASSTSGGAGTDTQY
TRBJ2-3,11,once,TRBV28,ASSSGSTDTQY
TRBJ2-2,15,NA,TRBV7-6,ASSLWHLAGPDTELF
TRBJ1-1,14,NA,TRBV6-9,ASTALRPQYHTEAF
TRBJ1-1,14,once,TRBV10-3,AISGQESNLNTEAF
TRBJ2-7,10,once,TRBV11-2,ASSFGYDEQY
TRBJ1-5,11,NA,TRBV2,ASSGGPRQPQH
TRBJ2-2,15,NA,TRBV7-9,SSSWGDPNRATGELF
TRBJ2-1,14,NA,TRBV5-6,ASSLAAAQIYNEQF
TRBJ1-2,18,NA,TRBV16,ASSRSQVFRREGTTYGYT
TRBJ2-2,13,NA,TRBV5-4,ASSLRGSDTGELF
TRBJ2-7,13,NA,TRBV28,ASSLWGQSSYEQY
TRBJ1-3,13,NA,TRBV4-3,ASSQSQGSGNTIY
TRBJ2-1,12,NA,TRBV27,ASGAPMAYNEQF
TRBJ1-2,10,NA,TRBV5-4,ASSLSSRGYT
TRBJ2-7,13,NA,TRBV15,ATSRAGAAPYEQY
TRBJ1-1,13,once,TRBV5-1,ASSVGGGMNTEAF
TRBJ1-5,15,once,TRBV2,ASRSAEGALSNQPQH
TRBJ2-3,14,NA,TRBV5-1,ASSLLAGGSGDTQY
TRBJ2-7,13,NA,TRBV6-4,ASRETGLATYEQY
NA,11,NA,TRBV11-1,ASSSSEHYEQY
TRBJ2-7,14,NA,TRBV12-5,ASGLGGTGYSYEQY